This TCR beta chain was captured in a study of blood T cell repertoires in COVID-19. Study as a whole: Whether acute or convalescent, the COVID-19 samples came from the United States, Italy and Spain. Sources were T cells, B-cell-depleted T cells, or PBMCs; the material itself was cDNA or gDNA.

Only in-frame clones appear in the TCRdb table, and some are missing; sequencing was by immunoSEQ multiplex PCR. The sample lists approximately 47,000 clones, roughly 90% occurring once. V shed 3 bases, J shed 4 bases, and the junction held 2 bases outside the gene matches. CDR3 size: 14 residues. The germline V gene has CDR1 LNHDA and CDR2 SQIVND (reference sequence). This sequence was found in a man between 65 and 79 years old with active COVID-19. This rearrangement joins TRBV19 to TRBJ1-4; 7 nucleotides match TRBD1. The sample taken for sequencing was peripheral blood. The CDR3 protein is CASSIGTVNEKLFF. The CDR3, as DNA: TGTGCCAGTAGTATCGGGACAGTTAATGAAAAACTGTTTTTT.